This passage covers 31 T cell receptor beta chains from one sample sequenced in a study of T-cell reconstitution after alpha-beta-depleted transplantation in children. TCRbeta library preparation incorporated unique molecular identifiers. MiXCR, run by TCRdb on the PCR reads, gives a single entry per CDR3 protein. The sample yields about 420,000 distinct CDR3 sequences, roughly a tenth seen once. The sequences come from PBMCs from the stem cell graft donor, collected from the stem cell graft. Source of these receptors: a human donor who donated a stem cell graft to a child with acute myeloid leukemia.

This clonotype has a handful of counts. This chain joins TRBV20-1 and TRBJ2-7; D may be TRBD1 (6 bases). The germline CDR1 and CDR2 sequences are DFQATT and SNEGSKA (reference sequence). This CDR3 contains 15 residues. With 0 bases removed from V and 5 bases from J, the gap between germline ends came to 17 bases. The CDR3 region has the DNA TGCAGTGCTAGAGATCCACGCAGGGGAGATAACGAGCAGTACTTC. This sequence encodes CSARDPRRGDNEQYF.

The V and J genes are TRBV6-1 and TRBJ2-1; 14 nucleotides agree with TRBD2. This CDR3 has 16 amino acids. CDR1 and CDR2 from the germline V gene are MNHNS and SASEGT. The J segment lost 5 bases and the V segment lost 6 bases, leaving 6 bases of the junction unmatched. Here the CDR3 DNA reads TGTGCCAGCAGGCGACTAGCGGGGGGGATAGACAATGAGCAGTTCTTC. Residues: CASRRLAGGIDNEQFF.

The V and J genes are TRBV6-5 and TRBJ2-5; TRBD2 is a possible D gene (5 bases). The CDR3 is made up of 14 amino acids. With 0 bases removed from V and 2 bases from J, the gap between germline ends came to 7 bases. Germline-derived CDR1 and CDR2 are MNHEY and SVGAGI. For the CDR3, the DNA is TGTGCCAGCAGTTACTCCGGGGAGCAAGAGACCCAGTACTTC. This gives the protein CASSYSGEQETQYF.

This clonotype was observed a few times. Here the CDR3 reads CASSNPGGADTQYF. For the CDR3, the DNA is TGCGCCAGCAGCAACCCGGGGGGGGCAGATACGCAGTATTTT. This rearrangement joins TRBV5-1 to TRBJ2-3; 8 bases map to TRBD2. Germline values: CDR1 SGHRS, CDR2 YFSETQ. V lost 4 bases to trimming and J lost 4 bases; unmatched junction nucleotides: 5. The CDR3 is 14 residues long. The whole variable domain, remainder taken from reference TRBV5-1 and TRBJ2-3, is KAGVTQTPRYLIKTRGQQVTLSCSPISGHRSVSWYQQTPGQGLQFLFEYFSETQRNKGNFPGRFSGRQFSNSRSEMNVSTLELGDSALYLCASSNPGGADTQYFGPGTRLTVL.

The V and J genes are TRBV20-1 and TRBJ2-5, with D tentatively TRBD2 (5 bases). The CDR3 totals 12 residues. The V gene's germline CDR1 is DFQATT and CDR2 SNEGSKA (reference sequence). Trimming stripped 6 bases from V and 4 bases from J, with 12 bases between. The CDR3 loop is CSAYGETETQYF. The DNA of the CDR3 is TGCAGTGCATACGGGGAAACAGAGACCCAGTACTTC.

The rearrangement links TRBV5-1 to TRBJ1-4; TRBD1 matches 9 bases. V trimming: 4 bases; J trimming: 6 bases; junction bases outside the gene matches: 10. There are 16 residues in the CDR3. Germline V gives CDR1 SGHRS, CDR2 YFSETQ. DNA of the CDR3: TGCGCCAGCAGCCTAGAGGGACAGGGCGGTTATGAAAAACTGTTTTTT. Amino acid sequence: CASSLEGQGGYEKLFF.

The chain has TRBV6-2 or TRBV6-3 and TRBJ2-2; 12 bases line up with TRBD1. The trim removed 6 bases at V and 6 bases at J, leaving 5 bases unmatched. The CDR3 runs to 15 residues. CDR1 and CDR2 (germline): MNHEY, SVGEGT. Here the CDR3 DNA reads TGTGCCAGCAGACCGGGACAGGGGGCCGCCGGGGAGCTGTTTTTT. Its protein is CASRPGQGAAGELFF.

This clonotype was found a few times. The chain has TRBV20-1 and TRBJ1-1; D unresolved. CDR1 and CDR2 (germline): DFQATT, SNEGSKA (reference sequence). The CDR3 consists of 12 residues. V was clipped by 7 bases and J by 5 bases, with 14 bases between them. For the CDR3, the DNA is TGCAGTGGCGGGGAAGTCGTTACTGAAGCTTTCTTT. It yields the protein CSGGEVVTEAFF.

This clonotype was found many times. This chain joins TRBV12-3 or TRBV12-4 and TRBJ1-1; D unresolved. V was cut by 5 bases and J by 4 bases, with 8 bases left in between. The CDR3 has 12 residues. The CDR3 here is CASSLIGTEAFF. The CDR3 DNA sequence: TGTGCCAGCAGTCTGATAGGCACTGAAGCTTTCTTT.

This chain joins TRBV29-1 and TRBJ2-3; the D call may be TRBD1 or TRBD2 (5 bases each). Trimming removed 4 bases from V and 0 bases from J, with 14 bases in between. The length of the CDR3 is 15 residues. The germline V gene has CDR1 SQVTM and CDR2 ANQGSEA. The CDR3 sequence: CSVGGYGESTDTQYF. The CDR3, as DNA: TGCAGCGTTGGGGGGTACGGGGAAAGCACAGATACGCAGTATTTT.

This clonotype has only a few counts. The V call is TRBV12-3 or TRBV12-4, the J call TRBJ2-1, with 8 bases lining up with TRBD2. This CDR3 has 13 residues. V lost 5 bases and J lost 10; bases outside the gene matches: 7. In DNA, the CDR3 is TGTGCCAGCAGTAAAAGCGGGAGTTACGAGCAGTTCTTC. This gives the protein CASSKSGSYEQFF.

CDR3 bases: TGCAGCGTCTCAGACAGGACCTACAATGAGCAGTTCTTC. It translates to CSVSDRTYNEQFF. The V call is TRBV29-1, the J call TRBJ2-1, with D possibly TRBD1 on 6 matching bases. Trimming took 6 bases from V and 2 from J, leaving 11 bases between them. CDR3 length equals 13 residues. The germline CDR1 and CDR2 sequences are SQVTM and ANQGSEA.

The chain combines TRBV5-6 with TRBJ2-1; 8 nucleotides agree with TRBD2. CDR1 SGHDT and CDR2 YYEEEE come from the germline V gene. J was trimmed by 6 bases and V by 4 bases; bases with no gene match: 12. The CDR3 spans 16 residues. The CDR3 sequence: CASSSLIFSGANEQFF. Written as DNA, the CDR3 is TGTGCCAGCAGCAGTCTTATCTTTAGCGGGGCCAATGAGCAGTTCTTC.

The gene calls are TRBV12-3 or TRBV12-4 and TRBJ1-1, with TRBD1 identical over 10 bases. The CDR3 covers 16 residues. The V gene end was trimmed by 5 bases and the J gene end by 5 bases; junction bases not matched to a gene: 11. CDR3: CASSQTQGQGRTEAFF. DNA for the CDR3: TGTGCCAGCAGTCAAACACAGGGACAGGGGAGGACTGAAGCTTTCTTT.

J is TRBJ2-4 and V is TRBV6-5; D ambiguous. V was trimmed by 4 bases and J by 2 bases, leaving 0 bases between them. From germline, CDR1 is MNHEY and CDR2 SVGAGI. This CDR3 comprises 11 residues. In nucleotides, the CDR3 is TGTGCCAGCAGTTCCAAAAACATTCAGTACTTC. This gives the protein CASSSKNIQYF.

The DNA for the CDR3 is TGTGCCATCGGCGGGGGACAGGGTTACACAGATACGCAGTATTTT. This gives the protein CAIGGGQGYTDTQYF. The rearrangement joins TRBV10-3 to TRBJ2-3; 9 bases agree with TRBD1. CDR1 and CDR2 from the germline V gene are ENHRY and SYGVKD. The CDR3 runs 15 residues. The V gene end was trimmed by 8 bases and the J gene end by 2 bases; junction bases not matched to a gene: 8.

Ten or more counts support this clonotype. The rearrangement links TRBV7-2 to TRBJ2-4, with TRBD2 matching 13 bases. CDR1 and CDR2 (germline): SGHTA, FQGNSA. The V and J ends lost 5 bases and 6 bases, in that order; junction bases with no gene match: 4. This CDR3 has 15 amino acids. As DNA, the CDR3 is TGTGCCAGCAGCACTAGCGGGAGGGCCGGAAACATTCAGTACTTC. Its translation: CASSTSGRAGNIQYF.

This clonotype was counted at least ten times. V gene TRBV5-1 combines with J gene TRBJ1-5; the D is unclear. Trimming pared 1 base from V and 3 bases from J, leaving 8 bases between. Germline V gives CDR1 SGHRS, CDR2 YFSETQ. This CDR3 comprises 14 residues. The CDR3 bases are TGCGCCAGCAGCTTGCGGCCAGACAATCAGCCCCAGCATTTT. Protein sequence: CASSLRPDNQPQHF.

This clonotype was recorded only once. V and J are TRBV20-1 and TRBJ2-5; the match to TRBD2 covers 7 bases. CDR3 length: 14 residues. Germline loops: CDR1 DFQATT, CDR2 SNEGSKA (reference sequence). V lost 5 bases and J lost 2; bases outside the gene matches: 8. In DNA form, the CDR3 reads TGCAGTGCTCCCGCTGGGGGGGGGCAAGAGACCCAGTACTTC. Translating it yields CSAPAGGGQETQYF.

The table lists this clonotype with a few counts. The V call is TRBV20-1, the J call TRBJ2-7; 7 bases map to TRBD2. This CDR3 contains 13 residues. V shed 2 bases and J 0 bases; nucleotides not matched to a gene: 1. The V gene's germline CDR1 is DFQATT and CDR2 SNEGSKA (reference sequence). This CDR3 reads CSARSGNSYEQYF. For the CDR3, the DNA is TGCAGTGCTAGAAGCGGGAACTCCTACGAGCAGTACTTC.

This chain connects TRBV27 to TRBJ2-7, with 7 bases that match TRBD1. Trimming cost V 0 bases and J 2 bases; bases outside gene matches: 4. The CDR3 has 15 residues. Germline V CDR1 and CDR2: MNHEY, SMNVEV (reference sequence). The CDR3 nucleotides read TGTGCCAGCAGTTTATCCGGACAGGAGACCTACGAGCAGTACTTC. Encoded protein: CASSLSGQETYEQYF.

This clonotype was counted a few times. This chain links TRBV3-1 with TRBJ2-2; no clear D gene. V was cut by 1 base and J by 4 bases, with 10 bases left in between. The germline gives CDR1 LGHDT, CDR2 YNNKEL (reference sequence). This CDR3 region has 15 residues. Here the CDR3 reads CASSQAWVGTGELFF. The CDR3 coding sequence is TGTGCCAGCAGCCAAGCATGGGTCGGCACCGGGGAGCTGTTTTTT.

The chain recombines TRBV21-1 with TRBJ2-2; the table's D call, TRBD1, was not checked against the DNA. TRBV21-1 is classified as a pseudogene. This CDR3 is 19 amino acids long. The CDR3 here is CASSTTLIQGPANTGELFF. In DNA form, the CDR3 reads TGTGCCAGCAGCACGACTCTAATACAGGGACCCGCGAACACCGGGGAGCTGTTTTTT.

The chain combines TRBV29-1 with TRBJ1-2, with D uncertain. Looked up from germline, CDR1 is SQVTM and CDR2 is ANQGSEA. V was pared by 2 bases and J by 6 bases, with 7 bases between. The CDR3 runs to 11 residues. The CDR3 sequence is CSVESFDGYTF. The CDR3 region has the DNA TGCAGCGTTGAATCCTTCGATGGCTACACCTTC.

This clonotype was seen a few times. The CDR3 DNA reads TGTGCCAGCAGCTTTACAGGGGGACGGGAGACCCAGTACTTC. Translating it yields CASSFTGGRETQYF. The chain couples TRBV7-2 to TRBJ2-5; 8 nucleotides match TRBD1. This CDR3 contains 14 residues. Per the germline V gene, CDR1 is SGHTA and CDR2 is FQGNSA. V lost 3 bases and J lost 5; bases outside the gene matches: 5.

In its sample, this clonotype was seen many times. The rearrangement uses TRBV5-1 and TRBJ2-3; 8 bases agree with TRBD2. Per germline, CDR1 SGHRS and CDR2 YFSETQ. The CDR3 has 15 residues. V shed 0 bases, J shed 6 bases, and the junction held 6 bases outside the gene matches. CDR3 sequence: CASSLALADGDTQYF. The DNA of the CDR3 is TGCGCCAGCAGCTTGGCACTAGCGGACGGGGATACGCAGTATTTT. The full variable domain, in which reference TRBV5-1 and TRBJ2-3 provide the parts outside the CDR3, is KAGVTQTPRYLIKTRGQQVTLSCSPISGHRSVSWYQQTPGQGLQFLFEYFSETQRNKGNFPGRFSGRQFSNSRSEMNVSTLELGDSALYLCASSLALADGDTQYFGPGTRLTVL.

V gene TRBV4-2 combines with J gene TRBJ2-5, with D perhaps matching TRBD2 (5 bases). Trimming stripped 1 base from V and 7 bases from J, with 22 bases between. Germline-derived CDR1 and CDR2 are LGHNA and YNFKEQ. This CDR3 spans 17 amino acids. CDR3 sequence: CASSQVPAEGTAGTQYF. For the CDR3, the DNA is TGTGCCAGCAGCCAAGTTCCGGCCGAGGGCACCGCCGGGACCCAGTACTTC.

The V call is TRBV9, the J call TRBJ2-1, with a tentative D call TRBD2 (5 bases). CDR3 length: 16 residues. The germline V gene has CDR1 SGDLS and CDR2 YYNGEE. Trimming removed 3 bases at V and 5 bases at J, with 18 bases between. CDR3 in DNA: TGTGCCAGCAGCGAATCAGTCGTTCCGGGGAACAATGAGCAGTTCTTC. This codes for CASSESVVPGNNEQFF.

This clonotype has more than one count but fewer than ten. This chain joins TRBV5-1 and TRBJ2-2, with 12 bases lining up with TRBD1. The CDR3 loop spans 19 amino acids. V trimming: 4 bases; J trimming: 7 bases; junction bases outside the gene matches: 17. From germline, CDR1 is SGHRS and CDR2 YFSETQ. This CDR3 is CASSTHPGQGASIGGELFF. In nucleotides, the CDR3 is TGCGCCAGCAGCACCCACCCGGGACAGGGGGCCTCCATCGGCGGGGAGCTGTTTTTT.

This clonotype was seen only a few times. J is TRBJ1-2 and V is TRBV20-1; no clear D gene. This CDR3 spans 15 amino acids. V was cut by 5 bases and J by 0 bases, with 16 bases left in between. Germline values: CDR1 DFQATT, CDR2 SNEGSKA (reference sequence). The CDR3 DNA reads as TGCAGTGCTGTCCAAACGGAGTACCCTAACTATGGCTACACCTTC. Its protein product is CSAVQTEYPNYGYTF.

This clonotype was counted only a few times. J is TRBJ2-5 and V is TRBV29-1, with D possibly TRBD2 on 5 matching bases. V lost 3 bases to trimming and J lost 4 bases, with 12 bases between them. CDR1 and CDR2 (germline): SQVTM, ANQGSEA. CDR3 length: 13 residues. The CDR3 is CSVESGLGETQYF. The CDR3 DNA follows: TGCAGCGTTGAGAGTGGACTGGGAGAGACCCAGTACTTC.